These 30 T cell receptor beta chains were all obtained from the same sample, sequenced in a study of blood T cell repertoires in COVID-19. TCRdb's table, derived via immunoSEQ multiplex PCR, lists solely in-frame clones and lacks some. The sample consists of some 83,000 clones, 84% of them appearing once. The sample consisted of peripheral blood. These TCRs come from a man aged 50-60 years with acute or convalescent COVID-19.

The chain is built from TRBV7-2 and TRBJ2-5, with 8 bases fitting TRBD2. This CDR3 contains 16 residues. CDR1 SGHTA and CDR2 FQGNSA come from the germline V gene. J lost 5 bases, V lost 3 bases, and 11 bases had no gene match. Here the CDR3 reads CASSFEQVSSGETQYF. The CDR3 nucleotides read TGTGCCAGCAGCTTCGAACAGGTTTCTAGCGGGGAGACCCAGTACTTC.

The sample holds a few counts of this clone. V gene TRBV5-1 combines with J gene TRBJ1-5; D gene ambiguous. Trimming shortened V by 4 bases and J by 0 bases, and 11 bases separated the two germline ends. The germline gives CDR1 SGHRS, CDR2 YFSETQ. The CDR3 runs to 15 residues. The chain's CDR3 is CASSESGDSNQPQHF. CDR3 bases: TGCGCCAGCAGCGAGTCAGGTGATAGCAATCAGCCCCAGCATTTT.

V usage is TRBV6-5 and J usage is TRBJ1-3, with no clear D. This CDR3 has 15 residues. Germline assignment: CDR1 MNHEY and CDR2 SVGAGI. Trimming took 9 bases from V and 0 from J, leaving 15 bases between them. Here the CDR3 reads CASRGRQASGNTIYF. CDR3 coding DNA: TGTGCCAGTCGAGGGCGTCAGGCCTCTGGAAACACCATATATTTT.

This clone was seen just once. This chain connects TRBV24-1 to TRBJ2-2; TRBD2 agrees at 10 bases. Germline V gives CDR1 KGHDR, CDR2 SFDVKD. V lost 5 bases and J lost 0; bases outside the gene matches: 8. This CDR3 region has 18 residues. CDR3 loop: CATSGLAGHGPNTGELFF. The CDR3 nucleotides are TGTGCCACCAGTGGACTAGCGGGTCATGGGCCGAACACCGGGGAGCTGTTTTTT.

The CDR3 coding sequence is TGTGCCAGCAGCTTGAGGCAGGATGCGAGCACTGAAGCTTTCTTT. Translating it yields CASSLRQDASTEAFF. This sequence joins TRBV5-6 and TRBJ1-1; unclear D gene. Germline CDR1 SGHDT, CDR2 YYEEEE. The CDR3 covers 15 residues. Trimming removed 1 base from V and 4 bases from J, with 14 bases in between.

Only a few counts were recorded for this clone. The chain recombines TRBV29-1 with TRBJ1-4, with 10 bases matching TRBD1. Germline CDR1 SQVTM, CDR2 ANQGSEA. The CDR3 extends over 14 amino acids. V lost 6 bases and J lost 4; bases outside the gene matches: 5. Here the CDR3 DNA reads TGCAGCGTCAGACAGGGGGCGTTTAATGAAAAACTGTTTTTT. This codes for CSVRQGAFNEKLFF.

V and J are TRBV30 and TRBJ1-1, with D tentatively TRBD1 (6 bases). In germline, CDR1 is GTSNPN, CDR2 SVGIG (reference sequence). CDR3 length: 11 residues. The V and J ends lost 7 bases and 9 bases respectively, with 15 bases between them. CDR3 residues: CALATGRKAFF. DNA of the CDR3: TGTGCCTTGGCGACAGGTCGCAAAGCTTTCTTT. Full variable domain (outside the CDR3, taken from reference TRBV30 and TRBJ1-1): SQTIHQWPATLVQPVGSPLSLECTVEGTSNPNLYWYRQAAGRGLQLLFYSVGIGQISSEVPQNLSASRPQDRQFILSSKKLLLSDSGFYLCALATGRKAFFGQGTRLTVV.

The CDR3 loop reads CASSQDGGVIGNQPQHF. DNA for the CDR3: TGCGCCAGCAGCCAAGATGGAGGGGTGATCGGCAATCAGCCCCAGCATTTT. The V gene is TRBV4-1, the J gene TRBJ1-5, with D possibly matching TRBD1 (5 bases). Germline-derived CDR1 and CDR2 are MGHRA and YSYEKL. This CDR3 region has 17 residues. V lost 0 bases and J 2 bases, leaving 14 bases between the germline ends.

The chain recombines TRBV25-1 with TRBJ2-3; D unresolved. CDR1 is MGHDK, CDR2 SYGVNS, per germline. This CDR3 has 16 amino acids. V was cut by 0 bases and J by 1 base, with 11 bases left in between. The CDR3 DNA reads TGTGCCAGCAGTGAATACCTTATGTCCGGCACAGATACGCAGTATTTT. This translates into CASSEYLMSGTDTQYF.

This clone was detected a few times. V gene TRBV11-3 combines with J gene TRBJ2-1, with 11 bases identical to TRBD2. J lost 7 bases, V lost 5 bases, and 7 bases had no gene match. The CDR3 sequence is 15 residues long. Germline CDR1 and CDR2: SGHNT and YENEEA. The CDR3 nucleotides are TGTGCCAGCAGCCCTAGGACTAGCGGGTGGAATGAGCAGTTCTTC. Its translation is CASSPRTSGWNEQFF.

There are a few counts of this clone. The V gene is TRBV2, the J gene TRBJ2-7, with 9 bases lining up with TRBD1. The CDR3 has 14 residues. Germline V gene sequence: CDR1 SNHLY, CDR2 FYNNEI. V lost 4 bases and J lost 2; bases outside the gene matches: 3. The CDR3 sequence is CASSAHRGPYEQYF. The CDR3 bases are TGTGCCAGCAGTGCACACAGGGGGCCCTACGAGCAGTACTTC. Full variable domain (outside the CDR3, taken from reference TRBV2 and TRBJ2-7): EPEVTQTPSHQVTQMGQEVILRCVPISNHLYFYWYRQILGQKVEFLVSFYNNEISEKSEIFDDQFSVERPDGSNFTLKIRSTKLEDSAMYFCASSAHRGPYEQYFGPGTRLTVT.

A note on this clone: Other DNA sequences within the sample encode an identical CDR3. The CDR3 protein is CASSDTGGNGYTF. In DNA, the CDR3 is TGTGCCAGCAGCGATACAGGGGGCAATGGCTACACCTTC. The gene calls are TRBV5-6 and TRBJ1-2; 9 positions agree with TRBD1. The CDR3 runs to 13 residues. Germline CDR1 is SGHDT and CDR2 is YYEEEE. J gave up 6 bases and V 4 bases, and 4 bases lay outside the gene matches. Variable domain in full (rest from reference TRBV5-6 and TRBJ1-2): DAGVTQSPTHLIKTRGQQVTLRCSPKSGHDTVSWYQQALGQGPQFIFQYYEEEERQRGNFPDRFSGHQFPNYSSELNVNALLLGDSALYLCASSDTGGNGYTFGSGTRLTVV.

In regard to this clone: This sample includes further DNA sequences coding for the same CDR3. J is TRBJ2-3 and V is TRBV4-3; 10 nucleotides align to TRBD2. In germline, CDR1 is LGHNA, CDR2 YSLEER. This CDR3 spans 17 amino acids. V dropped 6 bases and J dropped 2; count of bases not matched to a gene: 11. The CDR3 is CASSSGLAEKITDTQYF. In DNA, the CDR3 is TGCGCCAGCAGTTCAGGACTAGCGGAAAAGATCACAGATACGCAGTATTTT.

In this sample, this clone turned up once. This chain links TRBV5-4 with TRBJ2-1; TRBD2 is a possible D gene (6 bases). Germline V CDR1 and CDR2: SGHNT, YYREEE (reference sequence). The CDR3 is 16 residues long. V gave up 3 bases and J gave up 7 bases, with 20 bases separating them. The DNA of the CDR3 is TGTGCCAGCAGCTCCGCCCGGGAGAGGGTTGGAAATGAGCAGTTCTTC. Protein sequence: CASSSARERVGNEQFF.

The V and J genes are TRBV7-8 and TRBJ1-4, with D uncertain. This CDR3 is 15 amino acids long. V was shortened by 5 bases and J by 0 bases, with 10 bases between the two germline ends. CDR1 SGHVS and CDR2 FQNEAQ come from the germline V gene. CDR3 protein: CASSRTGATNEKLFF. CDR3 DNA sequence: TGTGCCAGCAGCCGGACGGGAGCAACTAATGAAAAACTGTTTTTT.

The rearrangement links TRBV19 to TRBJ1-3, with 8 bases aligning to TRBD1. Per germline, CDR1 LNHDA and CDR2 SQIVND (reference sequence). The trim removed 3 bases at V and 3 bases at J, leaving 4 bases unmatched. The CDR3 extends over 15 amino acids. This chain's CDR3 is CASSIGQGIGNTIYF. DNA of the CDR3: TGTGCCAGTAGTATCGGACAGGGTATTGGAAACACCATATATTTT.

The gene calls are TRBV4-3 and TRBJ1-1; no clear D. CDR3 length: 15 amino acids. Between the trimmed V and J ends, which lost 0 bases and 4 bases, there was a span of 12 bases. Germline V gives CDR1 LGHNA, CDR2 YSLEER. CDR3 nucleotide sequence: TGCGCCAGCAGCCAAGATTGGAGGATTACCACTGAAGCTTTCTTT. It specifies CASSQDWRITTEAFF.

The chain links TRBV12-5 to TRBJ1-2; unclear D gene. In germline, CDR1 is LGHNT, CDR2 FRNRAP. V lost 2 bases, J lost 5 bases, and 15 bases lay in between. The CDR3 is made up of 15 amino acids. Written as DNA, the CDR3 is TGTGCTAGTGGTTTGCAGCCGCGGCCCGGTTATGGCTACACCTTC. Its protein product is CASGLQPRPGYGYTF.

The chain recombines TRBV30 with TRBJ2-7; D might be TRBD1 (5 bases). The CDR3 is 12 residues long. CDR1 GTSNPN and CDR2 SVGIG come from the germline V gene (reference sequence). The V and J ends lost 2 bases and 2 bases respectively, with 7 bases between them. DNA for the CDR3: TGTGCCTGGAGTACAGGTACCTACGAGCAGTACTTC. Encoded protein: CAWSTGTYEQYF.

The gene calls are TRBV9 and TRBJ2-5; 8 positions match TRBD1. Germline assignment: CDR1 SGDLS and CDR2 YYNGEE. V shed 2 bases and J 1 base; nucleotides not matched to a gene: 4. The CDR3 extends over 15 amino acids. The CDR3 bases are TGTGCCAGCAGCGTGAGGACAGGGTCCCAAGAGACCCAGTACTTC. It translates to CASSVRTGSQETQYF.

V usage is TRBV5-4 and J usage is TRBJ1-2; 12 bases are shared with TRBD1. The germline V gene encodes CDR1 SGHNT and CDR2 YYREEE (reference sequence). This CDR3 has 14 residues. Trimming removed 4 bases from V and 7 bases from J; junction bases left unmatched: 5. CDR3 amino acids: CASSPGTGGGGYTF. CDR3 DNA: TGTGCCAGCAGCCCTGGGACAGGGGGCGGTGGCTACACCTTC.

This chain connects TRBV15 to TRBJ2-1, with 10 positions matching TRBD2. With V trimmed by 0 bases and J by 12 bases, 5 bases remained unmatched. The CDR3 is made up of 14 amino acids. Germline V CDR1 and CDR2: LNHNV, YYDKDF (reference sequence). This CDR3 is CATSRDSGRSGQFF. The CDR3 region has the DNA TGTGCCACCAGCAGAGATAGCGGGAGGTCGGGGCAGTTCTTC. The full variable domain, its missing parts supplied by reference TRBV15 and TRBJ2-1, is DAMVIQNPRYQVTQFGKPVTLSCSQTLNHNVMYWYQQKSSQAPKLLFHYYDKDFNNEADTPDNFQSRRPNTSFCFLDIRSPGLGDTAMYLCATSRDSGRSGQFFGPGTRLTVL.

The CDR3 sequence is CASSVSSNYGYTF. CDR3 nucleotide sequence: TGTGCCAGCAGTGTTAGTTCTAACTATGGCTACACCTTC. This rearrangement joins TRBV2 to TRBJ1-2, with no clear D. Trimming took 4 bases from V and 0 from J, leaving 6 bases between them. Germline V lookup: CDR1 SNHLY, CDR2 FYNNEI. The CDR3 contains 13 residues.

The gene calls are TRBV6-5 and TRBJ2-5; the match to TRBD2 covers 7 bases. CDR3 length equals 15 residues. CDR1 and CDR2 from the germline V gene are MNHEY and SVGAGI. Trimming took 6 bases from V and 2 from J; bases not matched to a gene: 9. This CDR3 reads CASSQGLVEQETQYF. The CDR3 nucleotides are TGTGCCAGCAGCCAAGGACTAGTTGAGCAAGAGACCCAGTACTTC.

The genes are TRBV27 and TRBJ2-7; TRBD2 might be the D (6 bases). The germline CDR1 and CDR2 sequences are MNHEY and SMNVEV (reference sequence). V lost 0 bases to trimming and J lost 7 bases, with 25 bases between them. The CDR3 is 18 amino acids. This CDR3 is CASSLSGFDNAGMWEQYF. CDR3 DNA sequence: TGTGCCAGCAGTTTATCCGGCTTCGACAATGCGGGGATGTGGGAGCAGTACTTC.

This chain connects TRBV29-1 to TRBJ1-2; TRBD1 matches 7 bases. V trimming: 5 bases; J trimming: 2 bases; junction bases outside the gene matches: 5. This CDR3 contains 13 residues. The V gene's germline CDR1 is SQVTM and CDR2 ANQGSEA. The CDR3 protein is CSVLTTGNYGYTF. The CDR3 region has the DNA TGCAGCGTTCTTACGACAGGGAACTATGGCTACACCTTC.

Regarding this clone: One end of the junction fails to match germline, which may point to a read error. The CDR3 protein is CASSNSHNEQFF. CDR3 in DNA: TGTGCCAGCAGCAACTCCCACAATGAGCAGTTCTTC. The chain recombines TRBV7-2 with TRBJ2-1; D is ambiguous. CDR1 is SGHTA, CDR2 FQGNSA, per germline. The CDR3 contains 12 residues.

The CDR3 spells CASSGQGISGNTIYF. CDR3 sequence (DNA): TGTGCCAGTAGTGGTCAGGGTATCTCTGGAAACACCATATATTTT. The J gene is TRBJ1-3, the V gene TRBV19; a possible D gene is TRBD1 (5 bases). CDR1 is LNHDA and CDR2 is SQIVND in the germline V gene (reference sequence). Trimming stripped 5 bases from V and 0 bases from J, with 11 bases between. This CDR3 has 15 amino acids.

This rearrangement joins TRBV10-3 to TRBJ1-2, with 8 positions matching TRBD1. Germline CDR1 is ENHRY and CDR2 is SYGVKD. CDR3 size: 16 residues. V trimming: 4 bases; J trimming: 0 bases; junction bases outside the gene matches: 7. The CDR3 DNA reads TGTGCCATCAGTGGGACAGGGACCTTAGCTAACTATGGCTACACCTTC. Protein: CAISGTGTLANYGYTF.

The chain has TRBV7-9 and TRBJ2-5; perhaps TRBD2 as D (6 bases). The germline CDR1 and CDR2 sequences are SEHNR and FQNEAQ (reference sequence). The ends were cut back, 4 bases at V and 5 bases at J, with 8 bases in the middle. This CDR3 has 12 amino acids. CDR3 sequence reads: CASSSEGETQYF. The CDR3 DNA reads TGTGCCAGCAGCTCGGAGGGGGAGACCCAGTACTTC.